This T cell receptor beta chain was identified during a study of shared clonotypes between healthy human individuals. Study findings and constraints: Sharing of clonotypes among donors was expected to vary with sequencing depth. Limitation of the genetic and exposure-history diversity represented came from the few donors.

Every subset had its genomic DNA shared out evenly among several immunoSEQ plates. Assay used: immunoSEQ multiplex PCR; TCRdb lists only in-frame clones, some missing. The table shows more than 1.2 million clones, with just under 99% occurring only once. Note on this clone: Its matching antigen is unknown. Different DNA sequences within this sample yield the same CDR3.

Donors were healthy HIV-negative adults without recently reported acute infections or vaccinations. CDR1 is SGHRS, CDR2 YFSETQ, per germline. The CDR3 consists of 14 residues. V was pared by 1 base and J by 3 bases, with 9 bases between. Sequenced material: naive CD4+ T cells sorted from blood. Indicated subset: CD45RA+ positively selected. The chain recombines TRBV5-1 with TRBJ2-3; possibly TRBD2 for D (6 bases). The TCR originated in a man under 40 in good health. The CDR3 loop reads CASSLLGGTDTQYF. CDR3 DNA sequence: TGCGCCAGCAGCTTGTTGGGGGGAACAGATACGCAGTATTTT. Complete variable domain (other parts from reference TRBV5-1 and TRBJ2-3): KAGVTQTPRYLIKTRGQQVTLSCSPISGHRSVSWYQQTPGQGLQFLFEYFSETQRNKGNFPGRFSGRQFSNSRSEMNVSTLELGDSALYLCASSLLGGTDTQYFGPGTRLTVL.